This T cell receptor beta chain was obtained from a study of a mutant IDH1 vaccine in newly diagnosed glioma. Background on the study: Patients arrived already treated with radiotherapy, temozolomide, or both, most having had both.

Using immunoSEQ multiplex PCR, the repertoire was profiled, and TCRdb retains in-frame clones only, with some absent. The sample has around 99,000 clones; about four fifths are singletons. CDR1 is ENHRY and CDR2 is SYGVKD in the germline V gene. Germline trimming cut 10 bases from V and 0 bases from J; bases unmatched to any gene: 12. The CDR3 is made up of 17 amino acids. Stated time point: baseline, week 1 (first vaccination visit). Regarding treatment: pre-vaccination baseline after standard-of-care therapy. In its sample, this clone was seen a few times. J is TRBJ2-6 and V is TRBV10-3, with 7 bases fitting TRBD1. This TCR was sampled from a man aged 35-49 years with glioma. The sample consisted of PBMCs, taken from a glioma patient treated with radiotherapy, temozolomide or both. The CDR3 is CASRDSAKASGANVLTF. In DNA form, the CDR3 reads TGTGCCAGCCGGGACAGCGCCAAGGCCTCTGGGGCCAACGTCCTGACTTTC.